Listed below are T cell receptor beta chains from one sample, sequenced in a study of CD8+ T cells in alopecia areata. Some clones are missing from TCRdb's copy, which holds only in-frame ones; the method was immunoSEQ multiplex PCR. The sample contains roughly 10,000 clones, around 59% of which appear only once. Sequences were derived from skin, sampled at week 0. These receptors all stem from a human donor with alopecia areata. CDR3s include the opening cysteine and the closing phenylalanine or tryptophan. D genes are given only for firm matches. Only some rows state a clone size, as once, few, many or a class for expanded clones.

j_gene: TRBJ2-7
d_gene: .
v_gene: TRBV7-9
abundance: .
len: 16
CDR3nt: TGTGCCAGCAGCTTAGGGAACAGGATAATCTCCTACGAGCAGTACTTC
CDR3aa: CASSLGNRIISYEQYF

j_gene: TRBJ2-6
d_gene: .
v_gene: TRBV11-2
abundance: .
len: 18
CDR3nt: TGTGCCAGCAGCCGAGCCGGGGGTTTGGGTCCTGGGGCCAACGTCCTGACTTTC
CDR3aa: CASSRAGGLGPGANVLTF

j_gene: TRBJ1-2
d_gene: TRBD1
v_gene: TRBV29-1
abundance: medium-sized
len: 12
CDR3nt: TGCAGCGTGGCGGGACAGGGAGATGGCTACACCTTC
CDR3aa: CSVAGQGDGYTF

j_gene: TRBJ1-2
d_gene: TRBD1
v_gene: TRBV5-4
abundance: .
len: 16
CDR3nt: TGTGCCAGCAGCTTGTGGACAGGCCGCCTCCTCTATGGCTACACCTTC
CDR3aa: CASSLWTGRLLYGYTF

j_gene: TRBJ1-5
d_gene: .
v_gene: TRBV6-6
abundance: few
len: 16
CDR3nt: TGTGCCAGCAGAGGGGAGACAGATTGGAGCAATCAGCCCCAGCATTTT
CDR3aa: CASRGETDWSNQPQHF

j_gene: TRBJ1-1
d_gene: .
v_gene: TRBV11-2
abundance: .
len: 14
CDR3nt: TGTGCCAGCAGCTTAGCCGGGGTGGGCACTGAAGCTTTCTTT
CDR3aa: CASSLAGVGTEAFF

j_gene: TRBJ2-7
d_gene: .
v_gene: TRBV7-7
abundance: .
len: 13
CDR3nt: TGTGCTAGCAGCTACGACGTGAACTACGAGCAGTACTTC
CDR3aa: CASSYDVNYEQYF

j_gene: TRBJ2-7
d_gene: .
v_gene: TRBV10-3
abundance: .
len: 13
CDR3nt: TGTGCCATCACCGGGGACACCTTCTACGAGCAGTACTTC
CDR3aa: CAITGDTFYEQYF

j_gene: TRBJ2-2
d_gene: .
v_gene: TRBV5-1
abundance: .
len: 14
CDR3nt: TGCGCCAGCAGCTTGGGCCAGAACACCGGGGAGCTGTTTTTT
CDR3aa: CASSLGQNTGELFF

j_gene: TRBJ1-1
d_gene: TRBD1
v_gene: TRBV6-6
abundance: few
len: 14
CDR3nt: TGTGCCAGCAGTTGGACAGGGAAGAACACTGAAGCTTTCTTT
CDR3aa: CASSWTGKNTEAFF

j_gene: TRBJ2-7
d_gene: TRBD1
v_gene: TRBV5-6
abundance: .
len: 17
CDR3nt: TGTGCCAGCAGCCGGAACGGGGGGACAGGGATGATTTACGAGCAGTACTTC
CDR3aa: CASSRNGGTGMIYEQYF

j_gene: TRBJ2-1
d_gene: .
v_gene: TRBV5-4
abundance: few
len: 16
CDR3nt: TGTGCCAGCAGCTTAGGTAAGGGGAGCTCCTACAATGAGCAGTTCTTC
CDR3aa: CASSLGKGSSYNEQFF

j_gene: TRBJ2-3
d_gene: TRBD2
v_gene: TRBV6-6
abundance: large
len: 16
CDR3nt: TGTGCCAGCAGTTCCCGGACTAGCGGAATCACAGATACGCAGTATTTT
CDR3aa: CASSSRTSGITDTQYF

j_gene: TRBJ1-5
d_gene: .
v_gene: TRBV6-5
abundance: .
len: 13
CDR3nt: TGTGCCAGCAGTCTCGGGGCATATCAGCCCCAGCATTTT
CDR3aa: CASSLGAYQPQHF

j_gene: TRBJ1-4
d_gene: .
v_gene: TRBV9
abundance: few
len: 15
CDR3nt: TGTGCCAGCAGCGGTCTACAGGGACATAATGAAAAACTGTTTTTT
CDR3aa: CASSGLQGHNEKLFF

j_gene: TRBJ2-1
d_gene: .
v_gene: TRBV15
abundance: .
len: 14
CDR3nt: TGTGCCACCAGCAGAGATCGGCTCGTCAATGAGCAGTTCTTC
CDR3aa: CATSRDRLVNEQFF

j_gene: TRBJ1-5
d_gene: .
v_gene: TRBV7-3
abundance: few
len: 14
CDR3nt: TGTGCCAGCAGCTTAGGGGGGTTCTCTCAGCCCCAGCATTTT
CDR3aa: CASSLGGFSQPQHF

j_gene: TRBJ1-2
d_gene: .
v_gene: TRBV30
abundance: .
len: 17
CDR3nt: TGTGCCTGGAGTTCCGTGGGACGGAAAAGAACTAACTATGGCTACACCTTC
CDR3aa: CAWSSVGRKRTNYGYTF

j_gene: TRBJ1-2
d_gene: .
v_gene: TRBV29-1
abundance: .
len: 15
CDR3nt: TGCAGCGTTGGTCGTAACAGGGAGTCTAACTATGGCTACACCTTC
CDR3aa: CSVGRNRESNYGYTF

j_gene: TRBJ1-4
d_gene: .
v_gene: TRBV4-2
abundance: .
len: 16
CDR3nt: TGTGCCAGCAGCCAAGACGTTAGGGGAGCTAATGAAAAACTGTTTTTT
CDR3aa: CASSQDVRGANEKLFF

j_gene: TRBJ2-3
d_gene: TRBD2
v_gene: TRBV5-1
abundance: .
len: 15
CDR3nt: TGCGCCAGCAGCCGTACTAGCGGCCACACAGATACGCAGTATTTT
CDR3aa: CASSRTSGHTDTQYF

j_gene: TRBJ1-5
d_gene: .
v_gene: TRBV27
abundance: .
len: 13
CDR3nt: TGTGCCAGCAGTTTGACGGGGGCGCAGCCCCAGCATTTT
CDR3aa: CASSLTGAQPQHF

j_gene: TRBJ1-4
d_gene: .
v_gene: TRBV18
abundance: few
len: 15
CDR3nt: TGTGCCAGCTCACCCTTGGACAGCACGAATGAAAAACTGTTTTTT
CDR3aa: CASSPLDSTNEKLFF

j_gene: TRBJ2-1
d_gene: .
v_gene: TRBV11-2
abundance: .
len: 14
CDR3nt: TGTGCCAGCAGCACATACGGAGGTAACAATGAGCAGTTCTTC
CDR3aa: CASSTYGGNNEQFF

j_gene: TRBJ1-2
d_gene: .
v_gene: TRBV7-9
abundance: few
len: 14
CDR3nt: TGTGCCAGCAGCTGGGGACAAGCTAACTATGGCTACACCTTC
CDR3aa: CASSWGQANYGYTF

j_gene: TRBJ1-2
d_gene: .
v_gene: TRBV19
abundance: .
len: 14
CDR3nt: TGTGCCAGTACCCAAGGGTCGTTTGACTATGGCTACACCTTC
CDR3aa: CASTQGSFDYGYTF

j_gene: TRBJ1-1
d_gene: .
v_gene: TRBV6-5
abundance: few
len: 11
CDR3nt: TGTGCCAGCATTGACCGCACTGAAGCTTTCTTT
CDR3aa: CASIDRTEAFF

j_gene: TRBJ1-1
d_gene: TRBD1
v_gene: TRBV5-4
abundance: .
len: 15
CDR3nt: TGTGCCAGCAGCTTGGCCGGGACAGAGTCTATTGGGGCTTTCTTT
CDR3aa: CASSLAGTESIGAFF

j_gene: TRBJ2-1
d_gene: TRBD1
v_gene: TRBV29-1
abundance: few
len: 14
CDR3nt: TGCAGCTCATCCGGGACAGGGGTTTACAATGAGCAGTTCTTC
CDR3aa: CSSSGTGVYNEQFF

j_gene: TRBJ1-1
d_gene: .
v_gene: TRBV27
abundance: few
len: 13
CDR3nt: TGTGCCAGCAGTGTCCAGTTGAACACTGAAGCTTTCTTT
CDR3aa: CASSVQLNTEAFF

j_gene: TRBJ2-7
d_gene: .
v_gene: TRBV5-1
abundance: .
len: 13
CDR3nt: TGCGCCAGCAGCTTGGAACAGGGCTACGAGCAGTACTTC
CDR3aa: CASSLEQGYEQYF

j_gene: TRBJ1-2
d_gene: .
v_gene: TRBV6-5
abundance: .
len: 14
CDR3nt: TGTGCCAGCAGGCGGAGTGGAAGGGACTATGGCTACACCTTC
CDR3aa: CASRRSGRDYGYTF

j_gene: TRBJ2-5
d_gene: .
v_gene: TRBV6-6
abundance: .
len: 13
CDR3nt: TGTGCCAGCAGTTACTCGGGGCGGGAGACCCAGTACTTC
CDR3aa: CASSYSGRETQYF

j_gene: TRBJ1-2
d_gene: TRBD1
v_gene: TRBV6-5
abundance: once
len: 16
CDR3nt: TGTGCCAGCAGTTACTCCCGGGGAGGGGGCGTCGTTAGCTACACCTTC
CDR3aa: CASSYSRGGGVVSYTF

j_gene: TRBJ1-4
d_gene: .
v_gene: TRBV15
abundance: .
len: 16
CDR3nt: TGTGCCACCAGCAGAGATCGGCAGGCGCTTAATGAAAAACTGTTTTTT
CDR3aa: CATSRDRQALNEKLFF

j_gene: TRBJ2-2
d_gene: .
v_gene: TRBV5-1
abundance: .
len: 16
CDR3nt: TGCGCCAGCAGCTCCTTACAGGGAACGAACACCGGGGAGCTGTTTTTT
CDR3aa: CASSSLQGTNTGELFF

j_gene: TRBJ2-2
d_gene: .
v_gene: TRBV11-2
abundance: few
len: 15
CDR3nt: TGTGCCAGCAGCTCCCGGTCTTCGAACACCGGGGAGCTGTTTTTT
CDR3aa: CASSSRSSNTGELFF

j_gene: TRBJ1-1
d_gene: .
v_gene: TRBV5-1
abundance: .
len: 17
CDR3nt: TGCGCCAGCAGAAAAAGGCAGTTAGAGGGGACGGACACTGAAGCTTTCTTT
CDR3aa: CASRKRQLEGTDTEAFF

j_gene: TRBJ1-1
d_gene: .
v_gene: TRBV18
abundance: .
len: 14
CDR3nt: TGTGCCAGCTCACCGGGTTCATCTGACCGTGAAGCTTTCTTT
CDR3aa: CASSPGSSDREAFF

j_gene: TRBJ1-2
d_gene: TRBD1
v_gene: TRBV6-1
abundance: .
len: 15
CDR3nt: TGTGCCAGCAGAGGACCGACAGGGGGTCACTATGGCTCCACCTTC
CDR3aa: CASRGPTGGHYGSTF

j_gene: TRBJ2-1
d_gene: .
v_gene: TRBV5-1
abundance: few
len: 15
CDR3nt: TGCGCCAGCAGCCCGGACGCGGGGTCCTACAATGAGCAGTTCTTC
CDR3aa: CASSPDAGSYNEQFF

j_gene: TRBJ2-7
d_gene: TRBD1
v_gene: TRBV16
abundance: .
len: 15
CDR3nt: TGTGCCAGCAGCCTCGGGACAGGGGGCTTAGGCGAGCAGTACTTC
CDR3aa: CASSLGTGGLGEQYF

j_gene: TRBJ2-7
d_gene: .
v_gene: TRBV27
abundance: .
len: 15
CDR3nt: TGTGCCAGCAGTTTAGGCGGGGGCCCCCTCTACGAGCAGTACTTC
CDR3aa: CASSLGGGPLYEQYF

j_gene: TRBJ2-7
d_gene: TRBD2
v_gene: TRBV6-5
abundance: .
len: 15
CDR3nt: TGTGCCATCAGTGCCGTTAGCGGGAGTAAGGACGAGCAGTACTTC
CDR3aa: CAISAVSGSKDEQYF

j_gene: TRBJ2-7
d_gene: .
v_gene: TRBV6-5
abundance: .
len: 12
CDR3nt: TGTGCCAGCAGGGCCCAGACTTACGAGCAGTACTTC
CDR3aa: CASRAQTYEQYF

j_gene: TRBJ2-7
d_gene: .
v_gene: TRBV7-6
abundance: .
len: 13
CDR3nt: TGTGCCAGCAGCCCCCCAGGCCTCTACGAGCAGTACTTC
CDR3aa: CASSPPGLYEQYF

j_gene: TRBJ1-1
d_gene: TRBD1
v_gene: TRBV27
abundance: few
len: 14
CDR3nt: TGTGCCAGCAGTTTATCAGGGACAGGGCGTGAAGCTTTCTTT
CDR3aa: CASSLSGTGREAFF

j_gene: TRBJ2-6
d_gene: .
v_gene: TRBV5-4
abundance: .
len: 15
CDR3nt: TGTGCCAGCAGCACGCGATTCTCTGGGGCCAACGTCCTGACTTTC
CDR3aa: CASSTRFSGANVLTF

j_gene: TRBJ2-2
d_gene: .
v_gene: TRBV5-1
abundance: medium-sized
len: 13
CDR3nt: TGCGCCAGCAGCTTGACAGGGTCCGGGGAGCTGTTTTTT
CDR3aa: CASSLTGSGELFF

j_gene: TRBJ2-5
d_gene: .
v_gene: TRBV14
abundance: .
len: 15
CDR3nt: TGTGCCAGCTCTCTTAATAGGGAGTACCAAGAGACCCAGTACTTC
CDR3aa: CASSLNREYQETQYF

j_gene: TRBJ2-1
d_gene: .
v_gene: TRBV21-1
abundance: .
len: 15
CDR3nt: TGTGCCAGCAGCATTCTCCAATTCTCCTACAATGAGCAGTTCTTC
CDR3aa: CASSILQFSYNEQFF

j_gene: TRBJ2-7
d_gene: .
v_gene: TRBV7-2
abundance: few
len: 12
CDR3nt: TGTGCCAGCGAGGGTCATACCTACGAGCAGTACTTC
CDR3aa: CASEGHTYEQYF

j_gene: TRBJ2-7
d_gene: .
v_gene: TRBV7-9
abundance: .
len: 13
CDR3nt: TGTGCCAGCAGCTTAGGACAGACCAACGAGCAGTACTTC
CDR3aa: CASSLGQTNEQYF

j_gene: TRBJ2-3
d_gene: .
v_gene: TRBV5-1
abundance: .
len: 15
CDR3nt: TGCGCCAGCAGCTTGGTCATAGGGCGGGCAGATACGCAGTATTTT
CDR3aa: CASSLVIGRADTQYF

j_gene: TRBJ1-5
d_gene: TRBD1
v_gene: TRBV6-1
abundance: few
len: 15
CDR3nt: TGTGCCAGCACCCTTGACAGGGGAGAAAATCAGCCCCAGCATTTT
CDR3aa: CASTLDRGENQPQHF

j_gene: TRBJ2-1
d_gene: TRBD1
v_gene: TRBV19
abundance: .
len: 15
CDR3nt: TGTGCCAGTAGTATTGGGGACAGGCGATACAATGAGCAGTTCTTC
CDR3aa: CASSIGDRRYNEQFF

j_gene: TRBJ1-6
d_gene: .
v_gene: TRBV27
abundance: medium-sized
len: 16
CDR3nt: TGTGCCAGCAGTCCAACCCGACAGTTGATTCGCTCACCCCTCCACTTT
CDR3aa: CASSPTRQLIRSPLHF

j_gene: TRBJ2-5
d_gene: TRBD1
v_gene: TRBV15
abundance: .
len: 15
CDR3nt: TGTGCCACCAGCACCGGACAGGGAGGACAAGAGACCCAGTACTTC
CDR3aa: CATSTGQGGQETQYF

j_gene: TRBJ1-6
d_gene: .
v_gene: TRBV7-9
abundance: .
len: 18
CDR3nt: TGTGCCAGCAGCTTAGGGCAGCTCCTAAGCTCCTATAATTCACCCCTCCACTTT
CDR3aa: CASSLGQLLSSYNSPLHF

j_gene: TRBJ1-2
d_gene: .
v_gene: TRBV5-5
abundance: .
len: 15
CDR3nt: TGTGCCAGCAGCTTGGAGGTCCTCGGAGGCTATGGCTACACCTTC
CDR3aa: CASSLEVLGGYGYTF